Following are 29 T cell receptor beta chains from one sample sequenced in a study of OX40 agonist ivuxolimab in advanced cancers. Libraries were made using the immunoSEQ multiplex PCR assay. The source is immuneACCESS, and TCRdb retained only in-frame sequences with V and J called. Part of the clones is not carried over; for the studies checked, unresolved V genes explain less than half of this, and the remainder is unexplained. For this sample there are tens of thousands of clones; 75% to 95% appear just once. Of the sample, approximately 6.9% is held by the ten largest clones. The material sequenced was CD4+ or CD8+ T cells sorted from blood, taken in a trial of the OX40 agonist ivuxolimab. Receptors were obtained from an adult with an advanced solid tumor such as melanoma, head and neck, liver or kidney cancer.

J is TRBJ1-2 and V is TRBV11-2; no clear D gene. CDR1 SGHAT and CDR2 FQNNGV come from the germline V gene. The germline V and J ends were trimmed by 5 bases and 4 bases, with 11 bases remaining between them. CDR3 length: 13 residues. The CDR3 region has the DNA TGTGCCAGCAGCCGGCGGGGAGCCTATGGCTACACCTTC. This sequence encodes CASSRRGAYGYTF.

This rearrangement joins TRBV11-1 to TRBJ2-1; 8 bases are a match to TRBD2. The CDR3 extends over 17 amino acids. Germline assignment: CDR1 SGHAT and CDR2 FQDESV (reference sequence). Germline trimming cut 0 bases from V and 9 bases from J; bases unmatched to any gene: 13. The CDR3 DNA follows: TGTGCCAGCAGCTTAGCTACGCCGGGACTAGTTCCCAGTGAGCAGTTCTTC. Translation: CASSLATPGLVPSEQFF.

This clone has only one observation. This chain uses TRBV5-1 with TRBJ1-2, with TRBD1 matching over 8 bases. After removal of 5 bases from V and 5 bases from J, the junction contained 8 bases not matched to a gene. This CDR3 contains 14 residues. The germline V gene has CDR1 SGHRS and CDR2 YFSETQ. CDR3 region: CASRPGQATYGYTF. The DNA for the CDR3 is TGCGCCAGCAGACCGGGACAGGCCACTTATGGCTACACCTTC.

The table lists this clone with a few counts. The J gene is TRBJ1-3, the V gene TRBV6-6, with D uncertain. Germline loops: CDR1 MNHNY, CDR2 SVGAGI (reference sequence). The V end was cut by 2 bases, the J end by 12 bases, with 8 bases between. This CDR3 region has 11 residues. The CDR3 reads CASSYTAHIYF. The CDR3 region has the DNA TGTGCCAGCAGTTACACAGCACACATATATTTT.

This chain joins TRBV19 and TRBJ2-1; D tentatively fits TRBD1 or TRBD2 (9 bases each). Between the trimmed V and J ends, which lost 3 bases and 6 bases, there was a span of 24 bases. Germline V gene data show CDR1 as LNHDA and CDR2 as SQIVND (reference sequence). This CDR3 has 18 residues. The CDR3 reads CASSIWTGVSGRFNEQFF. The CDR3 DNA follows: TGTGCCAGTAGTATTTGGACAGGGGTTAGCGGGAGATTCAATGAGCAGTTCTTC.

The chain joins TRBV19 to TRBJ2-5; no definite D call. The germline CDR1 and CDR2 sequences are LNHDA and SQIVND (reference sequence). V dropped 4 bases and J dropped 0 bases, with 6 bases sitting between them. There are 13 residues in the CDR3. DNA of the CDR3: TGTGCCAGTAGTAGATTGTACCAAGAGACCCAGTACTTC. As protein: CASSRLYQETQYF.

V and J are TRBV5-6 and TRBJ2-7; D unresolved. Germline assignment: CDR1 SGHDT and CDR2 YYEEEE. The CDR3 covers 14 residues. Between the trimmed V and J ends, which lost 0 bases and 5 bases, there was a span of 12 bases. The CDR3 nucleotides are TGTGCCAGCAGCTTGGTAGCTCTGTCCCACGAGCAGTACTTC. The encoded protein is CASSLVALSHEQYF.

The J gene is TRBJ2-2, the V gene TRBV28; D is unclear. CDR1 MDHEN and CDR2 SYDVKM come from the germline V gene. The CDR3 runs to 13 residues. V was pared by 3 bases and J by 8 bases, with 10 bases between. The CDR3 sequence: CASSLFRAGELFF. CDR3 sequence (DNA): TGTGCCAGCAGTTTGTTTAGGGCGGGGGAGCTGTTTTTT.

The V gene is TRBV7-9, the J gene TRBJ2-7; D ambiguous. Germline CDR1 SEHNR, CDR2 FQNEAQ (reference sequence). Trimming cost V 5 bases and J 6 bases, with 11 bases left between them. This CDR3 is 12 amino acids long. CDR3: CASSTSLVEQYF. CDR3 nucleotide sequence: TGTGCCAGCAGCACGTCCCTGGTCGAGCAGTACTTC.

The chain is built from TRBV18 and TRBJ2-1; TRBD1 matches 10 bases. Germline trimming cut 1 base from V and 8 bases from J; bases unmatched to any gene: 11. This CDR3 is built from 17 residues. Germline CDR1 KGHSH, CDR2 LQKENI. CDR3 bases: TGTGCCAGCTCACCACTCGTACGGACAGGGGGTATCTATGAGCAGTTCTTC. Its translation is CASSPLVRTGGIYEQFF.

The chain employs TRBV5-1 and TRBJ2-7; TRBD1 might be the D (6 bases). Germline loops: CDR1 SGHRS, CDR2 YFSETQ. The CDR3 is 14 amino acids. V dropped 3 bases and J dropped 3 bases, with 13 bases sitting between them. The CDR3 reads CASSSGRQVYEQYF. The CDR3 bases are TGCGCCAGCAGCTCAGGGCGACAGGTCTACGAGCAGTACTTC. Combining the CDR3 with reference TRBV5-1 and TRBJ2-7 gives the whole variable domain KAGVTQTPRYLIKTRGQQVTLSCSPISGHRSVSWYQQTPGQGLQFLFEYFSETQRNKGNFPGRFSGRQFSNSRSEMNVSTLELGDSALYLCASSSGRQVYEQYFGPGTRLTVT.

This chain uses TRBV6-1 with TRBJ2-7; possible D gene TRBD1, 5 bases. The CDR3 has 13 amino acids. V lost 11 bases to trimming and J lost 2 bases, with 16 bases between them. Looked up from germline, CDR1 is MNHNS and CDR2 is SASEGT. CDR3 protein: CAGQLAPTYEQYF. In DNA, the CDR3 is TGTGCCGGACAATTAGCACCTACCTACGAGCAGTACTTC.

This chain uses TRBV7-6 with TRBJ2-7; 9 bases map to TRBD2. The V segment lost 5 bases and the J segment 5 bases; nucleotides outside the gene matches: 13. The CDR3 has 16 residues. Germline V gene lookup returns CDR1 SGHVS and CDR2 FNYEAQ. CDR3 DNA sequence: TGTGCCAGCAGCCTAAACATAGCGGGAGTTCTCGACGAGCAGTACTTC. This sequence encodes CASSLNIAGVLDEQYF.

This clone was observed a single time. J is TRBJ2-5 and V is TRBV2; D gene ambiguous. V lost 7 bases and J lost 1, with 1 base in between. The CDR3 runs to 10 residues. CDR1 is SNHLY, CDR2 FYNNEI, per germline. CDR3 DNA sequence: TGTGCCAGCACCCAAGAGACCCAGTACTTC. This codes for CASTQETQYF.

This rearrangement joins TRBV5-6 to TRBJ1-2; D is unresolved. This CDR3 region has 14 residues. Deletions cut 4 bases from V and 2 bases from J, with 12 bases between. Germline CDR1 SGHDT, CDR2 YYEEEE. The chain's CDR3 is CASSPVQGNYGYTF. Written as DNA, the CDR3 is TGTGCCAGCAGCCCCGTCCAAGGGAACTATGGCTACACCTTC.

This rearrangement joins TRBV28 to TRBJ1-6; a possible D gene is TRBD1 (5 bases). V lost 9 bases and J lost 8, with 14 bases in between. This CDR3 region has 13 residues. Germline-derived CDR1 and CDR2 are MDHEN and SYDVKM. The DNA for the CDR3 is TGTGCCAGTGCGGGGGACTGGGATTCACCCCTCCACTTT. As protein: CASAGDWDSPLHF. Full variable domain (missing parts from reference TRBV28 and TRBJ1-6): DVKVTQSSRYLVKRTGEKVFLECVQDMDHENMFWYRQDPGLGLRLIYFSYDVKMKEKGDIPEGYSVSREKKERFSLILESASTNQTSMYLCASAGDWDSPLHFGNGTRLTVT.

V usage is TRBV5-1 and J usage is TRBJ2-7; 9 bases align to TRBD1. Losses at the gene ends were 2 bases for V and 0 bases for J; bases not matched to a gene: 3. This CDR3 has 15 amino acids. Germline V gene data show CDR1 as SGHRS and CDR2 as YFSETQ. For the CDR3, the DNA is TGCGCCAGCAGCTTCGGGACAGGGAGCTCCTACGAGCAGTACTTC. Translation: CASSFGTGSSYEQYF.

V and J are TRBV9 and TRBJ2-2; tentative D call: TRBD2 (6 bases). CDR1 and CDR2 from the germline V gene are SGDLS and YYNGEE. Between the trimmed V and J ends, which lost 4 bases and 7 bases, there was a span of 17 bases. This CDR3 has 15 amino acids. CDR3 nucleotides: TGTGCCAGCAGCCCGAGGTTGGGAGGTAACGGGGAGCTGTTTTTT. It encodes CASSPRLGGNGELFF. The full variable domain, completed using reference TRBV9 and TRBJ2-2, is DSGVTQTPKHLITATGQRVTLRCSPRSGDLSVYWYQQSLDQGLQFLIQYYNGEERAKGNILERFSAQQFPDLHSELNLSSLELGDSALYFCASSPRLGGNGELFFGEGSRLTVL.

The chain employs TRBV6-5 and TRBJ2-1; the match to TRBD1 covers 7 bases. This CDR3 comprises 15 residues. CDR1 MNHEY and CDR2 SVGAGI come from the germline V gene. V lost 5 bases and J lost 2; bases outside the gene matches: 6. CDR3 loop: CASSGTGQPYNEQFF. The CDR3 DNA is TGTGCCAGCAGTGGAACGGGACAGCCCTACAATGAGCAGTTCTTC.

The chain has TRBV28 and TRBJ2-3, with 12 bases matching TRBD2. V lost 8 bases, J lost 4 bases, and 16 bases stayed unmatched. Germline CDR1 and CDR2: MDHEN and SYDVKM. The length of the CDR3 is 18 residues. The CDR3 DNA reads as TGTGCCAGCCCTGCTAGCGGGAGGGGGCCAGGGGTGGCAGATACGCAGTATTTT. Translating it yields CASPASGRGPGVADTQYF.

This clone occurred once. V and J are TRBV2 and TRBJ2-1, with TRBD2 as a possible D gene (6 bases). The V and J ends lost 7 bases and 0 bases respectively, with 10 bases between them. Germline V gene data show CDR1 as SNHLY and CDR2 as FYNNEI. The CDR3 is 14 residues long. DNA for the CDR3: TGTGCCAGCAAGGTCGGGAGCTCCTACAATGAGCAGTTCTTC. The encoded protein is CASKVGSSYNEQFF.

The V and J genes are TRBV7-2 and TRBJ1-4; a possible D gene is TRBD1 (6 bases). This CDR3 has 15 residues. The V gene lost 5 bases and the J gene lost 6 bases, with 16 bases spanning the gap. CDR1 and CDR2 from the germline V gene are SGHTA and FQGNSA. Here the CDR3 reads CASSPTGGSHEKLFF. CDR3 in DNA: TGTGCCAGCAGCCCAACGGGGGGCAGTCATGAAAAACTGTTTTTT.

J is TRBJ2-3 and V is TRBV28; D is unresolved. CDR3 length: 12 amino acids. V lost 9 bases and J lost 4, with 11 bases in between. CDR1 and CDR2 from the germline V gene are MDHEN and SYDVKM. CDR3 in DNA: TGTGCCAGTACCTATCCCGCAGATACGCAGTATTTT. Translating gives CASTYPADTQYF.

The chain employs TRBV11-2 and TRBJ2-3; D ambiguous. Germline V gene sequence: CDR1 SGHAT, CDR2 FQNNGV. V dropped 3 bases and J dropped 2 bases, with 15 bases sitting between them. The CDR3 consists of 16 residues. The CDR3 loop reads CASSFRIVKITDTQYF. CDR3 bases: TGTGCCAGCAGCTTTCGGATTGTCAAGATCACAGATACGCAGTATTTT.

This clone was detected once. The genes are TRBV18 and TRBJ2-7; 10 bases match TRBD2. Per the germline V gene, CDR1 is KGHSH and CDR2 is LQKENI. The CDR3 spans 16 residues. V shed 5 bases, J shed 0 bases, and the junction held 7 bases outside the gene matches. CDR3 in DNA: TGTGCCAGCTCAACTCTAGCGGGAGCCACCTCCTACGAGCAGTACTTC. Translation: CASSTLAGATSYEQYF. Full variable domain (outside the CDR3, taken from reference TRBV18 and TRBJ2-7): NAGVMQNPRHLVRRRGQEARLRCSPMKGHSHVYWYRQLPEEGLKFMVYLQKENIIDESGMPKERFSAEFPKEGPSILRIQQVVRGDSAAYFCASSTLAGATSYEQYFGPGTRLTVT.

As DNA, the CDR3 is TGTGCCAGCAGCCAAGAGGTTGTGCGGGGGCAAGAGACCCAGTACTTC. Translated, it gives CASSQEVVRGQETQYF. This chain links TRBV5-4 with TRBJ2-5; 7 positions match TRBD2. This CDR3 spans 16 amino acids. V was clipped by 4 bases and J by 2 bases; unmatched bases: 11. Germline values: CDR1 SGHNT, CDR2 YYREEE (reference sequence).

This clone was recorded only once. The chain joins TRBV6-1 to TRBJ2-6, with a tentative D call TRBD2 (5 bases). Trimming cost V 1 base and J 4 bases, with 11 bases left between them. The CDR3 runs 16 residues. Germline values: CDR1 MNHNS, CDR2 SASEGT. CDR3: CASSEGGGGGANVLTF. CDR3 nucleotide sequence: TGTGCCAGCAGTGAAGGAGGAGGTGGGGGGGCCAACGTCCTGACTTTC.

The rearrangement joins TRBV5-1 to TRBJ2-2; no firm D call. Germline loops: CDR1 SGHRS, CDR2 YFSETQ. Trimming removed 0 bases at V and 6 bases at J, with 9 bases between. The CDR3 runs to 14 residues. This CDR3 reads CASSLDGTAGELFF. The CDR3 bases are TGCGCCAGCAGCTTGGACGGAACCGCCGGGGAGCTGTTTTTT. Full variable domain (remainder filled in from reference TRBV5-1 and TRBJ2-2): KAGVTQTPRYLIKTRGQQVTLSCSPISGHRSVSWYQQTPGQGLQFLFEYFSETQRNKGNFPGRFSGRQFSNSRSEMNVSTLELGDSALYLCASSLDGTAGELFFGEGSRLTVL.

This sequence joins TRBV28 and TRBJ1-2, with D perhaps matching TRBD1 (5 bases). V lost 2 bases, J lost 8 bases, and 12 bases lay in between. The CDR3 contains 13 residues. Germline CDR1 and CDR2: MDHEN and SYDVKM. The CDR3 is CASSLTGLQGYTF. CDR3 nucleotides: TGTGCCAGCAGTTTAACAGGTCTCCAAGGCTACACCTTC.